One sample yielded the 4 T cell receptor beta chains listed below, sequenced in a study of cytomegalovirus exposure and HLA in healthy donors. Use of 60 Vbeta and 13 Jbeta primers characterized the PCR. Here immunoSEQ multiplex PCR was the method, and the copy in TCRdb shows in-frame clones only, minus some. The sample yields 100,000 to 150,000 clones, more than 75% seen once. Sample: PBMCs. These receptors all stem from a man aged 18 to 30 in good health and CMV-seronegative.

The rearrangement links TRBV7-9 to TRBJ2-5; D is ambiguous. Germline V gene sequence: CDR1 SEHNR, CDR2 FQNEAQ (reference sequence). The length of the CDR3 is 17 residues. The V gene lost 1 base and the J gene lost 5 bases, with 20 bases spanning the gap. CDR3 bases: TGTGCCAGCAGCTTAGAGCGTAACGGCCACCCAAGGGAGACCCAGTACTTC. Protein product: CASSLERNGHPRETQYF.

The chain recombines TRBV29-1 with TRBJ1-2; possible D gene TRBD1, 5 bases. CDR3 length: 12 amino acids. With 7 bases removed from V and 4 bases from J, the gap between germline ends came to 13 bases. From germline, CDR1 is SQVTM and CDR2 ANQGSEA. The CDR3: CSARDSTYGYTF. CDR3 DNA sequence: TGCAGCGCCAGGGACTCCACCTATGGCTACACCTTC.

The chain couples TRBV5-1 to TRBJ2-4; perhaps TRBD1 as D (5 bases). The germline gives CDR1 SGHRS, CDR2 YFSETQ. The V end lost 4 bases, the J end lost 0 bases, and 14 bases lay between the germline ends. The CDR3 contains 16 residues. In DNA form, the CDR3 reads TGCGCCAGCAGCCCCGGACAAATCCTAGCCAAAAACATTCAGTACTTC. Protein: CASSPGQILAKNIQYF.

The chain has TRBV2 and TRBJ1-5; no clear D gene. CDR1 SNHLY and CDR2 FYNNEI come from the germline V gene. The CDR3 spans 12 residues. V lost 6 bases and J lost 3, with 6 bases in between. In DNA, the CDR3 is TGTGCCAGCAGGAGGCCCAATCAGCCCCAGCATTTT. It specifies CASRRPNQPQHF. Together with reference TRBV2 and TRBJ1-5, the CDR3 gives the full variable domain: EPEVTQTPSHQVTQMGQEVILRCVPISNHLYFYWYRQILGQKVEFLVSFYNNEISEKSEIFDDQFSVERPDGSNFTLKIRSTKLEDSAMYFCASRRPNQPQHFGDGTRLSIL.